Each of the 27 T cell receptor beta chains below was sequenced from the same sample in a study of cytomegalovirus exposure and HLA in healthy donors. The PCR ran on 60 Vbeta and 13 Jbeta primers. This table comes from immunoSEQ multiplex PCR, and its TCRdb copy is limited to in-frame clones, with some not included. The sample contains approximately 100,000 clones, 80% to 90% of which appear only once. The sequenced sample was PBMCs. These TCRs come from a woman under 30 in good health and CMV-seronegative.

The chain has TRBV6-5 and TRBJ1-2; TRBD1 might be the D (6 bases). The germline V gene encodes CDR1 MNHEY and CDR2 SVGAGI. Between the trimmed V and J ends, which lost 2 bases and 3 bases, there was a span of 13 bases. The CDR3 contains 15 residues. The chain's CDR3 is CASSYNRAFDYGYTF. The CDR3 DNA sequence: TGTGCCAGCAGTTACAACAGGGCATTCGACTATGGCTACACCTTC.

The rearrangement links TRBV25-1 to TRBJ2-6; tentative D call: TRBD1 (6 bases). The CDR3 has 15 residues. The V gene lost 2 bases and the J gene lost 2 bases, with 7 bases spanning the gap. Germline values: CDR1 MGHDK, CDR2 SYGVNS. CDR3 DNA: TGTGCCAGCAGTGAAGCAGGGGCTGGGGCCAACGTCCTGACTTTC. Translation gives CASSEAGAGANVLTF.

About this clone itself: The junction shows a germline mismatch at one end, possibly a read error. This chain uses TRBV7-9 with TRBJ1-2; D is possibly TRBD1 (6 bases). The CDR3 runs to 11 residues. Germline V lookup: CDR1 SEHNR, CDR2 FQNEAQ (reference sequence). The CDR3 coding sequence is TGTGCCAGCAGCTCTAGGGACATAGGATTTTTC. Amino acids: CASSSRDIGFF.

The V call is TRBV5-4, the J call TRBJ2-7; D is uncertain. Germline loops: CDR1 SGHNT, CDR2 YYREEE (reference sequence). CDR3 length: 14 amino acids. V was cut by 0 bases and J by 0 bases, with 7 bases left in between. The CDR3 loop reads CASSLGGVSYEQYF. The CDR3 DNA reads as TGTGCCAGCAGCTTGGGTGGAGTCTCCTACGAGCAGTACTTC. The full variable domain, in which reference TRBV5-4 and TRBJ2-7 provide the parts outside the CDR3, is ETGVTQSPTHLIKTRGQQVTLRCSSQSGHNTVSWYQQALGQGPQFIFQYYREEENGRGNFPPRFSGLQFPNYSSELNVNALELDDSALYLCASSLGGVSYEQYFGPGTRLTVT.

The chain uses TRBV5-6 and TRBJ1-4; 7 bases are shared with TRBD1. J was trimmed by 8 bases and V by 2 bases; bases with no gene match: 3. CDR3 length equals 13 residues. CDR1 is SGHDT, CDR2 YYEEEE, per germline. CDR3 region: CASSFRDREKLFF. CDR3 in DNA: TGTGCCAGCAGCTTTAGGGACAGAGAAAAACTGTTTTTT.

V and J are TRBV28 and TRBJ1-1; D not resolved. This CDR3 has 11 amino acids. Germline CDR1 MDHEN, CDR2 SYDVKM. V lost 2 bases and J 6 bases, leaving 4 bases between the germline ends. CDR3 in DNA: TGTGCCAGCAGTTTAGGGCCTGAAGCTTTCTTT. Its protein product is CASSLGPEAFF.

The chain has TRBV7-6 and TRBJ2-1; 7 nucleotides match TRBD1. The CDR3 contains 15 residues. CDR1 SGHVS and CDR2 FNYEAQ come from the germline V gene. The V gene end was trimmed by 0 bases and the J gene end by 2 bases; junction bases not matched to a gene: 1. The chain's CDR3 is CASSLAGTAYNEQFF. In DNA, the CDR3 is TGTGCCAGCAGCTTAGCGGGGACAGCCTACAATGAGCAGTTCTTC.

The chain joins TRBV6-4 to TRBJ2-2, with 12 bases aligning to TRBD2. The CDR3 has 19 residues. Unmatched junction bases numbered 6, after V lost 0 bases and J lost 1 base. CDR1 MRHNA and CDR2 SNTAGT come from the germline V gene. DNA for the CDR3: TGTGCCAGCAGTGACTCGGCGCTAGCGGGAGGGGTGAACACCGGGGAGCTGTTTTTT. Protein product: CASSDSALAGGVNTGELFF.

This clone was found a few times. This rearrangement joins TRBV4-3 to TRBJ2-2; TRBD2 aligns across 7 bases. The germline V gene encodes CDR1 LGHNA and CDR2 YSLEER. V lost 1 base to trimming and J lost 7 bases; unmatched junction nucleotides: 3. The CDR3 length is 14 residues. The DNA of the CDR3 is TGCGCCAGCAGCCAAGGGGAGGGATTCGGGGAGCTGTTTTTT. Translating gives CASSQGEGFGELFF.

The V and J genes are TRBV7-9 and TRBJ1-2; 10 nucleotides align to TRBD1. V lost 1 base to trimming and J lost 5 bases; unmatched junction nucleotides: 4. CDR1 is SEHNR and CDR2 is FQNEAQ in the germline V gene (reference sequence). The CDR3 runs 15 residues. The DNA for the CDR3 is TGTGCCAGCAGCTTAGTCGGACAGGGGGTTTATGGCTACACCTTC. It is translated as CASSLVGQGVYGYTF.

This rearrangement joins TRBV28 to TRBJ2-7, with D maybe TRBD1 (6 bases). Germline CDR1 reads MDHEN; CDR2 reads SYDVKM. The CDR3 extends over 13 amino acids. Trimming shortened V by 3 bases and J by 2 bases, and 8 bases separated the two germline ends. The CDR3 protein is CASSLGAPYEQYF. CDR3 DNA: TGTGCCAGCAGTTTGGGGGCTCCCTACGAGCAGTACTTC.

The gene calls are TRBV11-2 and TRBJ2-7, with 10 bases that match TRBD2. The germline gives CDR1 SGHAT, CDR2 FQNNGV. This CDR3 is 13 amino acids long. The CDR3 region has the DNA TGTGCTAGTCGGACTAGCGGCTCCTACGAGCAGTACTTC. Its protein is CASRTSGSYEQYF.

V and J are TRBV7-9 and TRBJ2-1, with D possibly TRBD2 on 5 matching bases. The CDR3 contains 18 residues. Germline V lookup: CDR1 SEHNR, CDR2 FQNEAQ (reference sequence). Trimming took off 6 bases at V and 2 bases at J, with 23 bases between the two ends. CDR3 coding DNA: TGTGCCAGCAGGCGACTACTCAGCTTGGACCCCCCCTACAATGAGCAGTTCTTC. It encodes CASRRLLSLDPPYNEQFF.

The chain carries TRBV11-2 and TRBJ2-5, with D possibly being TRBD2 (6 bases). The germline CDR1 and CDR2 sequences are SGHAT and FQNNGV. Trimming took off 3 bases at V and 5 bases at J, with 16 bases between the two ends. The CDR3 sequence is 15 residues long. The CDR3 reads CASSLGLSLSETQYF. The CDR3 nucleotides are TGTGCCAGCAGCTTGGGACTGAGCCTTAGTGAGACCCAGTACTTC.

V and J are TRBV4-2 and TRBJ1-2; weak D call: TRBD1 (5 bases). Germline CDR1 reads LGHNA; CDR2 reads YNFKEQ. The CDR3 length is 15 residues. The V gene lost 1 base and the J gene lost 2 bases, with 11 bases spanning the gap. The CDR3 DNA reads TGTGCCAGCAGCCAAGGGGTCCAGGGAAACTATGGCTACACCTTC. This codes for CASSQGVQGNYGYTF.

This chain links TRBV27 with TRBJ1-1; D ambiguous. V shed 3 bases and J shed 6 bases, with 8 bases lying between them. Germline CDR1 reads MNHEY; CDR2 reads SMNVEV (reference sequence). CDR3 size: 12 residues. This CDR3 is CASSFLGAEAFF. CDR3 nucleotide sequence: TGTGCCAGCAGTTTTTTGGGAGCTGAAGCTTTCTTT.

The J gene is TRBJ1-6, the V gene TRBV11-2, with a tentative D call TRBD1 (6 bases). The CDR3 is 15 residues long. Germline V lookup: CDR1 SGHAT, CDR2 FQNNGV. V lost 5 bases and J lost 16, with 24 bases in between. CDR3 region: CASSLLPGEIQTLHF. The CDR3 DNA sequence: TGTGCCAGCAGCCTACTGCCAGGGGAGATCCAGACACTCCACTTT.

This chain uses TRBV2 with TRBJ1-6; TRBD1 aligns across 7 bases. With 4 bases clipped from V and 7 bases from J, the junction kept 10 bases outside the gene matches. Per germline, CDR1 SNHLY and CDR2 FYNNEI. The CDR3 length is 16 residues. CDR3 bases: TGTGCCAGCAGTGGCATAAGGAAACAGGGGAATTCACCCCTCCACTTT. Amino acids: CASSGIRKQGNSPLHF.

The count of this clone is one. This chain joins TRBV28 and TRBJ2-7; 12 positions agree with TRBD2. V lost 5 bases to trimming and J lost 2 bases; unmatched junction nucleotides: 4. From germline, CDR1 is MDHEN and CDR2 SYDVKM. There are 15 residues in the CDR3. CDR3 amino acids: CASSPLAGGPYEQYF. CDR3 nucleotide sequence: TGTGCCAGCAGTCCCCTAGCGGGAGGGCCCTACGAGCAGTACTTC.

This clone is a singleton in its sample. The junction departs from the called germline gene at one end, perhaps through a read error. As DNA, the CDR3 is TGTTCCAGCAGCTTTGACAGGGACCAGCCCCAGCATTTT. Protein product: CSSSFDRDQPQHF. V usage is TRBV7-9 and J usage is TRBJ1-5, with 7 bases aligning to TRBD1. Germline CDR1 and CDR2: SEHNR and FQNEAQ (reference sequence). CDR3 length: 13 residues.

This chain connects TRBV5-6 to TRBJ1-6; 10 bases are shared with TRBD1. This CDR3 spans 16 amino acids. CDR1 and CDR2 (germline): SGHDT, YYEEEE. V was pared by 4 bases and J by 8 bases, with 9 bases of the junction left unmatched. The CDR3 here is CASSPGWGQGYSPLHF. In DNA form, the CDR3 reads TGTGCCAGCAGCCCGGGTTGGGGACAGGGGTATTCACCCCTCCACTTT.

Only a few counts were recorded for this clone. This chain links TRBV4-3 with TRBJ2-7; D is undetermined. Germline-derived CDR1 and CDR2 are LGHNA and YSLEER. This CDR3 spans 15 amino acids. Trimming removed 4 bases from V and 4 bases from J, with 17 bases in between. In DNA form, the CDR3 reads TGCGCCAGCAGCCGGTTGGGCAGGCCAGATTACGAGCAGTACTTC. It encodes CASSRLGRPDYEQYF.

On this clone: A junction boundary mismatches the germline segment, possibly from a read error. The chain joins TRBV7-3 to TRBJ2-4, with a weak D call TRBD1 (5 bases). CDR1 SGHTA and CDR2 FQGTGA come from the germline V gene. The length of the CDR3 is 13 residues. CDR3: CASRLNQAAGLYF. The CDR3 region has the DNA TGTGCCAGCAGATTAAACCAGGCGGCAGGGCTGTACTTC.

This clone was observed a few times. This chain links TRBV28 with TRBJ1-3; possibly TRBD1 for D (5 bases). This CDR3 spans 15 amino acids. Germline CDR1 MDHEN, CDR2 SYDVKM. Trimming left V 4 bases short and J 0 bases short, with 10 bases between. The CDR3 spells CASSSSDTSGNTIYF. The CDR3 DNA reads TGTGCCAGCAGTTCGTCGGACACCTCTGGAAACACCATATATTTT.

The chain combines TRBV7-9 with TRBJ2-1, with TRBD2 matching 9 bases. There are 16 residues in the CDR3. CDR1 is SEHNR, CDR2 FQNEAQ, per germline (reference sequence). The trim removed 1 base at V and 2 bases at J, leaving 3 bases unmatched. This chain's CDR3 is CASSLGASGAYNEQFF. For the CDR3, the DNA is TGTGCCAGCAGCTTAGGGGCTAGCGGGGCCTACAATGAGCAGTTCTTC.

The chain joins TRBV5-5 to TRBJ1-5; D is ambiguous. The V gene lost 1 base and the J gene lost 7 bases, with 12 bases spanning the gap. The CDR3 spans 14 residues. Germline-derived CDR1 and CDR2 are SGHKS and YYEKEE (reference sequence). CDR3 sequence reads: CASSLYLPGQPQHF. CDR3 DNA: TGTGCCAGCAGCTTGTATTTGCCGGGACAGCCCCAGCATTTT. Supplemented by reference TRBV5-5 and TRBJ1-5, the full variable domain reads DAGVTQSPTHLIKTRGQQVTLRCSPISGHKSVSWYQQVLGQGPQFIFQYYEKEERGRGNFPDRFSARQFPNYSSELNVNALLLGDSALYLCASSLYLPGQPQHFGDGTRLSIL.

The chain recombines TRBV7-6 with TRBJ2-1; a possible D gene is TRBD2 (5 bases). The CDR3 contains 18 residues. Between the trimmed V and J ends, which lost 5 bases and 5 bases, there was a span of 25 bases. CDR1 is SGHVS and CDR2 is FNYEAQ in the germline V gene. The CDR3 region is CASSPSPTGLLQNNEQFF. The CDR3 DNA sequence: TGTGCCAGCAGCCCCTCTCCTACCGGACTGCTCCAAAACAATGAGCAGTTCTTC.